This TCR beta chain emerged from a study of blood T cell repertoires in COVID-19. Germline V CDR1 and CDR2: KGHSH, LQKENI. With V trimmed by 6 bases and J by 1 base, 3 bases remained unmatched. This CDR3 region has 14 residues. Clones were read by immunoSEQ multiplex PCR, and TCRdb kept only the in-frame ones, dropping some. Of 400,000 or so clones listed, roughly 89% are singletons. This chain connects TRBV18 to TRBJ2-1, with 7 nucleotides matching TRBD2. Sequencing input: peripheral blood. This TCR came from a man aged 18 to 29 with COVID-19, enrolled during active disease. The CDR3 reads CASSERESYNEQFF. CDR3 coding DNA: TGTGCCAGCTCCGAGCGGGAATCCTACAATGAGCAGTTCTTC.